Below, 14 T cell receptor beta chains from the same sample are listed, as sequenced in a study of Graves' ophthalmopathy and Graves' hyperthyroidism. The study amplified TCR beta CDR3 regions using RNA transcripts. In the first round, RT-PCR was carried out with HTBI primers, and a multiplex PCR formed the second round. TCRdb ran MiXCR on the multiplex PCR reads and lists one entry per CDR3 protein. The sample includes 650,000 to 900,000 distinct CDR3 sequences, about 44% of them seen just once. Sequences were obtained from peripheral blood. These receptors all come from an adult man with Graves' ophthalmopathy.

This clonotype was seen ten or more times. The V call is TRBV15, the J call TRBJ2-5; tentatively, D is TRBD2 (5 bases). Germline V gene lookup returns CDR1 LNHNV and CDR2 YYDKDF (reference sequence). V shed 0 bases and J shed 5 bases, with 13 bases lying between them. The CDR3 contains 15 residues. CDR3 loop: CATSRDRSVGETQYF. CDR3 nucleotide sequence: TGTGCCACCAGCAGAGATCGTAGCGTAGGCGAGACCCAGTACTTC.

There are many counts of this clonotype. The chain uses TRBV19 and TRBJ1-5; no reliable D call. Germline V gene data show CDR1 as LNHDA and CDR2 as SQIVND (reference sequence). The CDR3 is 11 residues long. V was pared by 10 bases and J by 6 bases, with 10 bases between. CDR3: CATGRPQPQHF. CDR3 in DNA: TGTGCCACGGGGAGGCCTCAGCCCCAGCATTTT.

In this sample, this clonotype turned up once. The rearrangement links TRBV10-2 to TRBJ2-7, with D perhaps TRBD2 (6 bases). There are 13 residues in the CDR3. V was cut by 6 bases and J by 6 bases, with 15 bases left in between. Germline CDR1 reads WSHSY; CDR2 reads SAAADI. The CDR3 loop reads CASSVAQGGEQYF. For the CDR3, the DNA is TGCGCCAGCAGCGTAGCCCAGGGAGGCGAGCAGTACTTC.

This clonotype was seen a handful of times. The genes are TRBV5-5 and TRBJ2-7, with TRBD1 matching 9 bases. Germline-derived CDR1 and CDR2 are SGHKS and YYEKEE (reference sequence). J lost 0 bases, V lost 4 bases, and 8 bases had no gene match. This CDR3 contains 16 residues. CDR3 region: CASSHPGQGSSYEQYF. Written as DNA, the CDR3 is TGTGCCAGCAGCCATCCGGGACAGGGAAGCTCCTACGAGCAGTACTTC.

On this clonotype itself: This may come from a read error, since a much larger clone is one base off. It is likely a read error, because the conserved phenylalanine at the end of the CDR3 is missing. The chain joins TRBV25-1 to TRBJ1-1, with D hard to call. Per germline, CDR1 MGHDK and CDR2 SYGVNS. The CDR3 runs 14 residues. V gave up 6 bases and J gave up 3 bases, with 14 bases separating them. The CDR3 protein is CASSPSAWDTEAFL. DNA of the CDR3: TGTGCCAGCAGCCCCTCAGCGTGGGACACTGAAGCTTTCCTT.

This clonotype appeared a few times. This chain links TRBV20-1 with TRBJ1-6; D remains ambiguous. V was trimmed by 5 bases and J by 3 bases, leaving 14 bases between them. CDR3 size: 15 residues. Germline CDR1 is DFQATT and CDR2 is SNEGSKA (reference sequence). This chain's CDR3 is CSAPSGRDYNSPLHF. DNA of the CDR3: TGCAGTGCTCCTTCCGGGAGGGACTATAATTCACCCCTCCACTTT.

This clonotype was counted once. Possible read error: a much larger clone is one base away. This CDR3 fails to terminate in the conserved phenylalanine or tryptophan, so it likely reflects a read error. The chain uses TRBV19 and TRBJ1-2; D not resolved. This CDR3 contains 11 residues. Trimming shortened V by 10 bases and J by 5 bases, and 11 bases separated the two germline ends. Germline CDR1 reads LNHDA; CDR2 reads SQIVND (reference sequence). DNA for the CDR3: TGTGCCACCAGTATTGGATATGGCTACACCCTC. It specifies CATSIGYGYTL.

This clonotype turned up a few times. This rearrangement joins TRBV29-1 to TRBJ2-7, with D tentatively TRBD2 (7 bases). With the DNA end fitting TRBJ2-1 better, the J assignment may be wrong. The CDR3 consists of 12 residues. Per the germline V gene, CDR1 is SQVTM and CDR2 is ANQGSEA. DNA of the CDR3: TGCAGCGTTGAGTGGGGGGGGGCCGAGCAGTTCTTC. Its translation is CSVEWGGAEQFF.

This clonotype was picked up many times. The rearrangement joins TRBV29-1 to TRBJ1-1; TRBD1 matches 7 bases. Germline V CDR1 and CDR2: SQVTM, ANQGSEA. CDR3 size: 14 residues. V lost 4 bases, J lost 5 bases, and 10 bases stayed unmatched. CDR3 sequence (DNA): TGCAGCGTTGTGAGGGGGCTGGTTCAAACTGAAGCTTTCTTT. Amino acids: CSVVRGLVQTEAFF.

This clonotype has just one count. A read error may account for a junction end that differs from germline. The chain is built from TRBV10-1 and TRBJ1-1; TRBD1 might be the D (6 bases). This CDR3 is built from 13 residues. CDR1 is WNHNN, CDR2 SYGVQD, per germline (reference sequence). CDR3 sequence: CATQQGRDTEAFF. The CDR3 DNA reads TGTGCCACCCAACAGGGTCGGGACACTGAAGCTTTCTTT.

Only a few counts were recorded for this clonotype. The genes are TRBV28 and TRBJ2-5; the D gene could be TRBD1 or TRBD2 (5 bases each). The V and J ends lost 4 bases and 4 bases respectively, with 13 bases between them. This CDR3 has 14 residues. Germline values: CDR1 MDHEN, CDR2 SYDVKM. As DNA, the CDR3 is TGTGCCAGCAGTTCTCCCGGGACGGGAGAGACCCAGTACTTC. This codes for CASSSPGTGETQYF.

This clonotype has at least ten counts. An end of the junction differs from the germline gene, which may be a read error. This chain connects TRBV7-7 to TRBJ2-5, with 9 bases aligning to TRBD2. The CDR3 runs 14 residues. CDR1 SSHAT and CDR2 FNYEAQ come from the germline V gene (reference sequence). This chain's CDR3 is CASSSGLAQETQYF. For the CDR3, the DNA is TGTGCTAGCAGCTCGGGACTAGCTCAAGAGACCCAGTACTTC.

The chain joins TRBV29-1 to TRBJ1-1; D perhaps matches TRBD1 (6 bases). Germline V gene data show CDR1 as SQVTM and CDR2 as ANQGSEA. With 4 bases removed from V and 0 bases from J, the gap between germline ends came to 12 bases. The CDR3 covers 14 residues. CDR3 sequence (DNA): TGCAGCGTTGGAAGGGGGAGTGTGAACACTGAAGCTTTCTTT. Translating it yields CSVGRGSVNTEAFF.

The chain employs TRBV11-2 and TRBJ1-4, with D possibly TRBD1 on 6 matching bases. V was shortened by 5 bases and J by 5 bases, with 15 bases between the two germline ends. The CDR3 is 15 residues long. The germline V gene encodes CDR1 SGHAT and CDR2 FQNNGV. The CDR3 region is CASSGGAAGNEKLFF. CDR3 nucleotide sequence: TGTGCCAGCAGCGGGGGGGCAGCGGGAAATGAAAAACTGTTTTTT.